The source of this T cell receptor beta chain is a study of T cell responses to AZD1222 COVID-19 vaccine. General study results and limits: In a largely white British group with more females than males, clonal diversity was possibly underestimated. Targeting of unmutated variant regions was reportedly seen in nearly half of spike-specific TCRs. Repertoire sampling happened only post peak T cell response. Spike-wide coverage was observed for vaccine-associated CD4 TCRs, with dominant responses at 160-218 and 743-854.

Germline CDR1 SGDLS, CDR2 YYNGEE. The CDR3 is made up of 15 amino acids. The junction had 9 bases not matched to a gene; V was cut back by 4 bases and J by 7 bases. As for this clone: Its target is unknown.

Produced via immunoSEQ multiplex PCR; TCRdb's table is partial and in-frame only. The sample holds over 150,000 clones, just over 90% seen once. The sequenced sample was peripheral blood, obtained on day 0 of AZD1222 vaccination. V usage is TRBV9 and J usage is TRBJ1-4; 8 bases align to TRBD1. The receptor was isolated from an adult in good health. Here the CDR3 reads CASSPAGQGSEKLFF. The CDR3 nucleotides are TGTGCCAGCAGCCCAGCCGGACAGGGCAGTGAAAAACTGTTTTTT.